The rows below give T cell receptor beta chains drawn from one sample of a study of response to subunit inactivated influenza vaccine. TCRdb re-derived calls from the RT-PCR reads in MiXCR, one entry per CDR3 protein. The table records approximately 480,000 distinct CDR3 sequences, approximately 11% of them present only once. Sequenced here: PBMCs from blood, sampled about 40 days after vaccination. Receptor source: a man aged 50 to 59 who received an inactivated influenza vaccine. The CDR3 runs from the conserved cysteine through the conserved F or W. The order of the fields is J gene, V gene, D gene, clone size, CDR3 DNA, CDR3 protein. The D gene is left open where the match is weak. Not all rows give a size; the values are once, few, many and, for expanded clones, a class.

j_gene: TRBJ2-4
v_gene: TRBV5-1
d_gene: TRBD1
abundance: .
CDR3nt: TGCGCCAGCAGCCGAGTGGGACAGGGCACAAAAAACATTCAGTACTTC
CDR3aa: CASSRVGQGTKNIQYF

j_gene: TRBJ2-3
v_gene: TRBV5-1
d_gene: .
abundance: few
CDR3nt: TGCGCCAGCAGCTTTTCCCATGGGGTAGATACGCAGTATTTT
CDR3aa: CASSFSHGVDTQYF

j_gene: TRBJ1-1
v_gene: TRBV5-6
d_gene: .
abundance: few
CDR3nt: TGTGCCAGCAGCCACACCCGAAGGACGAACACTGAAGCTTTCTTT
CDR3aa: CASSHTRRTNTEAFF

j_gene: TRBJ2-2
v_gene: TRBV27
d_gene: .
abundance: few
CDR3nt: TGTGCCAGCAGTTTCCGAATAGGGAACACCGGGGAGCTGTTTTTT
CDR3aa: CASSFRIGNTGELFF

j_gene: TRBJ2-1
v_gene: TRBV20-1
d_gene: .
abundance: many
CDR3nt: TGCAGTGCTCCCGGGGTTGGGCTCAATGAGCAGTTCTTC
CDR3aa: CSAPGVGLNEQFF

j_gene: TRBJ2-5
v_gene: TRBV12-3/TRBV12-4
d_gene: .
abundance: few
CDR3nt: TGTGCCAGCAGTTACAGGGAAGGGACCCAGTACTTC
CDR3aa: CASSYREGTQYF

j_gene: TRBJ2-2
v_gene: TRBV7-9
d_gene: TRBD1
abundance: .
CDR3nt: TGTGCCAGCAGCTCTAGCTGGACAGGGCGGATGAACGGGGAGCTGTTTTTT
CDR3aa: CASSSSWTGRMNGELFF

j_gene: TRBJ2-1
v_gene: TRBV24-1
d_gene: TRBD1
abundance: .
CDR3nt: TGTGCCACCAGTGATATAGCATCAGGGGGCAAGAATGAGCAGTTCTTC
CDR3aa: CATSDIASGGKNEQFF

j_gene: TRBJ1-4
v_gene: TRBV12-3/TRBV12-4
d_gene: .
abundance: many
CDR3nt: TGTGCCAGCAGTTCGGGCCAGACAACAACTAATGAAAAACTGTTTTTT
CDR3aa: CASSSGQTTTNEKLFF

j_gene: TRBJ2-7
v_gene: TRBV6-2/TRBV6-3
d_gene: TRBD2
abundance: few
CDR3nt: TGTGCCAGCAGACCCGGGACTAGCGGGAGACGCGAGCAGTACTTC
CDR3aa: CASRPGTSGRREQYF

j_gene: TRBJ1-1
v_gene: TRBV4-1
d_gene: TRBD1
abundance: .
CDR3nt: TGCGCCAGTAGTCCCGGGACAGGGAGGAACACTGAAGCTTTCTTT
CDR3aa: CASSPGTGRNTEAFF

j_gene: TRBJ2-3
v_gene: TRBV20-1
d_gene: .
abundance: .
CDR3nt: TGCAGTGCTACCCCCCTGGGGGCAGATACGCAGTATTTT
CDR3aa: CSATPLGADTQYF

j_gene: TRBJ2-2
v_gene: TRBV7-3
d_gene: .
abundance: many
CDR3nt: TGTGCCAGCAGCCCACACTTGGGCGGCGAGCTGTTTTTT
CDR3aa: CASSPHLGGELFF

j_gene: TRBJ2-7
v_gene: TRBV28
d_gene: TRBD1
abundance: .
CDR3nt: TGTGCCAGCAGACCGGGACAGAACTACGAGCAGTACTTC
CDR3aa: CASRPGQNYEQYF

j_gene: TRBJ2-3
v_gene: TRBV19
d_gene: .
abundance: few
CDR3nt: TGTGCCAGTAGATGGAGACAGGAAGATGATACGCAGTATTTT
CDR3aa: CASRWRQEDDTQYF

j_gene: TRBJ2-1
v_gene: TRBV28
d_gene: .
abundance: .
CDR3nt: TGTGCCAGCAGTTCCAGTGCCGATGAGCAGTTCTTC
CDR3aa: CASSSSADEQFF

j_gene: TRBJ1-3
v_gene: TRBV5-1
d_gene: .
abundance: many
CDR3nt: TGCGCCAGCAGCAAATCGGGACGGTCCTCTGGAAACACCATATATTTT
CDR3aa: CASSKSGRSSGNTIYF